This T cell receptor (beta chain) appears in the sequencing data of a study of CD8 T cells in ankylosing spondylitis. From the 5' RACE reads, TCRdb called clonotypes with MiXCR, one entry per CDR3 protein. This sample has approximately 250,000 distinct CDR3 sequences, with about 10% found just once. This clonotype appeared many times. Germline V gene lookup returns CDR1 LGHDT and CDR2 YNNKEL (reference sequence). The CDR3 loop spans 15 amino acids. The trim removed 1 base at V and 5 bases at J, leaving 6 bases unmatched. The chain has TRBV3-1 and TRBJ2-5; 8 bases match TRBD1. This receptor was identified in a male donor with ankylosing spondylitis or in good health (not recorded which). Input material: blood, either unsorted or a sorted T cell fraction (not recorded which). CDR3 sequence: CASSQAGQGKETQYF. The DNA of the CDR3 is TGTGCCAGCAGCCAAGCCGGACAGGGTAAGGAGACCCAGTACTTC.